Listed below are T cell receptor beta chains from one sample, sequenced in a study of blood T cells in healthy people across ages. TCRdb fed the 5' RACE reads into MiXCR, producing one record per CDR3 protein. The table includes roughly 2 million distinct CDR3 sequences, around half detected once. The sequencing input was blood. These receptors all come from a woman aged 40 to 50 in good health. CDR3s include the opening cysteine and the closing phenylalanine or tryptophan. Each record gives: J gene, CDR3 length, clone size, D gene, V gene, CDR3 DNA, CDR3 protein. A D gene is named only where the DNA matches it firmly. Only some rows state a clone size, as once, few, many or a class for expanded clones.

j_call: TRBJ1-2; cdr3_length: 14; clone_size: few; d_call: .; v_call: TRBV12-3/TRBV12-4; cdr3_nt: TGTGCCACCCCTAAACAGGGCCCGACCAGTGGCTACACCTTC; cdr3_aa: CATPKQGPTSGYTF
j_call: TRBJ1-1; cdr3_length: 16; clone_size: .; d_call: .; v_call: TRBV20-1; cdr3_nt: TGCAGTGCTAGAGAAGGCGGGGGAGGAAAGGACACTGAAGCTTTCTTT; cdr3_aa: CSAREGGGGKDTEAFF
j_call: TRBJ2-1; cdr3_length: 14; clone_size: few; d_call: TRBD1; v_call: TRBV20-1; cdr3_nt: TGCAGTGCTCCACGACAGGGTTTAGAGAATGAGCAGTTCTTC; cdr3_aa: CSAPRQGLENEQFF
j_call: TRBJ1-6; cdr3_length: 14; clone_size: .; d_call: .; v_call: TRBV28; cdr3_nt: TGTGCCAGCGGGGATCGGGGAATGAATTCACCCCTCCACTTT; cdr3_aa: CASGDRGMNSPLHF
j_call: TRBJ2-5; cdr3_length: 14; clone_size: few; d_call: TRBD1; v_call: TRBV6-5; cdr3_nt: TGTGCCAGCAGTTACCGGGGACAGGGACAGACCCAGTACTTC; cdr3_aa: CASSYRGQGQTQYF
j_call: TRBJ1-4; cdr3_length: 15; clone_size: .; d_call: .; v_call: TRBV9; cdr3_nt: TGTGCCAGCAGCGTAGATGGGCAATGGAGTGAAAAACTGTTTTTT; cdr3_aa: CASSVDGQWSEKLFF
j_call: TRBJ1-2; cdr3_length: 14; clone_size: .; d_call: .; v_call: TRBV10-3; cdr3_nt: TGTGCCATCAGGCTTCCGGGCCTCTCGGAGGGCTACACCTTC; cdr3_aa: CAIRLPGLSEGYTF
j_call: TRBJ1-5; cdr3_length: 17; clone_size: once; d_call: .; v_call: TRBV3-1; cdr3_nt: TGTGCCAGCAGCCAATTTCCCCCCCGGACCGTGAGTCAGCCCCAGCATTTT; cdr3_aa: CASSQFPPRTVSQPQHF
j_call: TRBJ1-6; cdr3_length: 17; clone_size: .; d_call: .; v_call: TRBV4-3; cdr3_nt: TGCGCCAGCAGCCAAGATGTCGGCCCGGACTATAATTCACCCCTCCACTTT; cdr3_aa: CASSQDVGPDYNSPLHF
j_call: TRBJ2-6; cdr3_length: 19; clone_size: .; d_call: TRBD2; v_call: TRBV9; cdr3_nt: TGTGCCAGCAGCGTAGGAATCGGGGGGGGTTCCTCTGGGGCCAACGTCCTGACTTTC; cdr3_aa: CASSVGIGGGSSGANVLTF
j_call: TRBJ2-1; cdr3_length: 14; clone_size: few; d_call: .; v_call: TRBV20-1; cdr3_nt: TGCAGTGCCACACTACCCGAGAACTACAATGAGCAGTTCTTC; cdr3_aa: CSATLPENYNEQFF
j_call: TRBJ1-2; cdr3_length: 14; clone_size: .; d_call: .; v_call: TRBV7-9; cdr3_nt: TGTGCCAGCAGTAAGGACTTAGTGGGCTATGGCTACACCTTC; cdr3_aa: CASSKDLVGYGYTF
j_call: TRBJ1-4; cdr3_length: 13; clone_size: .; d_call: .; v_call: TRBV7-2; cdr3_nt: TGTGCCAGCTCACAGTCACCCAATGAAAAACTGTTTTTT; cdr3_aa: CASSQSPNEKLFF
j_call: TRBJ2-5; cdr3_length: 21; clone_size: .; d_call: TRBD2; v_call: TRBV7-2; cdr3_nt: TGTGCCAGCAGCTTAGCCGGTAGAGGACTAGCGGGGGGTAGGGCTGGAGAGACCCAGTACTTC; cdr3_aa: CASSLAGRGLAGGRAGETQYF
j_call: TRBJ2-4; cdr3_length: 14; clone_size: .; d_call: .; v_call: TRBV20-1; cdr3_nt: TGCAGCTCAGAGACCCGGGCCCCGGGAAACATTCAGTACTTC; cdr3_aa: CSSETRAPGNIQYF
j_call: TRBJ2-1; cdr3_length: 15; clone_size: .; d_call: TRBD1; v_call: TRBV29-1; cdr3_nt: TGCAGCGCCTCGTCCGGGACAGGGGAAATCAATGAGCAGTTCTTC; cdr3_aa: CSASSGTGEINEQFF
j_call: TRBJ2-5; cdr3_length: 14; clone_size: .; d_call: TRBD1; v_call: TRBV6-2/TRBV6-3; cdr3_nt: TGTGCCAGCAGACGGACAGGGGGCGCGGGGACCCAGTACTTC; cdr3_aa: CASRRTGGAGTQYF
j_call: TRBJ2-7; cdr3_length: 17; clone_size: .; d_call: TRBD1; v_call: TRBV11-2; cdr3_nt: TGTGCCAGCAGCAAGGGGACAGAGGGTTATAGCTCCTACGAGCAGTACTTC; cdr3_aa: CASSKGTEGYSSYEQYF
j_call: TRBJ1-1; cdr3_length: 15; clone_size: .; d_call: TRBD1; v_call: TRBV2; cdr3_nt: TGTGCCAGCAGTGAGGACAGGGTCGGGGCCACTGAAGCTTTCTTT; cdr3_aa: CASSEDRVGATEAFF
j_call: TRBJ2-6; cdr3_length: 15; clone_size: .; d_call: .; v_call: TRBV10-3; cdr3_nt: TGTGCCATCAGTGCCGGGACCGGCGGGGCCAACGTCCTGACTTTC; cdr3_aa: CAISAGTGGANVLTF
j_call: TRBJ1-2; cdr3_length: 18; clone_size: .; d_call: .; v_call: TRBV18; cdr3_nt: TGTGCCAGCTCACCACCGGTCTCTAGACAGATCCCTAACTATGGCTACACCTTC; cdr3_aa: CASSPPVSRQIPNYGYTF
j_call: TRBJ2-5; cdr3_length: 16; clone_size: .; d_call: TRBD2; v_call: TRBV11-2; cdr3_nt: TGTGCCAGCAGCGACATGGGGCAGGGAGGGAGAGAGACCCAGTACTTC; cdr3_aa: CASSDMGQGGRETQYF
j_call: TRBJ2-3; cdr3_length: 12; clone_size: .; d_call: .; v_call: TRBV15; cdr3_nt: TGTGCCACCAGCAGACGGGTAGATACGCAGTATTTT; cdr3_aa: CATSRRVDTQYF
j_call: TRBJ2-1; cdr3_length: 13; clone_size: .; d_call: .; v_call: TRBV12-3/TRBV12-4; cdr3_nt: TGTGCCAGCAGCAAAGTGAGTTACAATGAGCAGTTCTTC; cdr3_aa: CASSKVSYNEQFF
j_call: TRBJ1-2; cdr3_length: 12; clone_size: .; d_call: .; v_call: TRBV6-4; cdr3_nt: TGTGCCAGCAGTGATACTCCGGGACTCTACACCTTC; cdr3_aa: CASSDTPGLYTF
j_call: TRBJ2-1; cdr3_length: 14; clone_size: .; d_call: .; v_call: TRBV5-1; cdr3_nt: TGCGCCAGCAGCTTGGCGGCTAGTTGGGATGAGCAGTTCTTC; cdr3_aa: CASSLAASWDEQFF
j_call: TRBJ1-2; cdr3_length: 15; clone_size: .; d_call: .; v_call: TRBV21-1; cdr3_nt: TGTGCCAGCAGCAAAAGGCAGCAGGGTTTCGATGGCTACACCTTC; cdr3_aa: CASSKRQQGFDGYTF
j_call: TRBJ2-7; cdr3_length: 14; clone_size: .; d_call: .; v_call: TRBV10-3; cdr3_nt: TGTGCCATCAGTGAGTATGGAGAGTCCTACGAGCAGTACTTC; cdr3_aa: CAISEYGESYEQYF
j_call: TRBJ2-1; cdr3_length: 15; clone_size: .; d_call: .; v_call: TRBV5-5; cdr3_nt: TGTGCAAGCAGCTTGGGCAGCAATTATTACAATGAGCAGTTCTTC; cdr3_aa: CASSLGSNYYNEQFF
j_call: TRBJ2-7; cdr3_length: 16; clone_size: .; d_call: .; v_call: TRBV7-6; cdr3_nt: TGTGCCAGCAGCTTAGCGGGATCGACCGTCTCCTACGAGCAGTACTTC; cdr3_aa: CASSLAGSTVSYEQYF
j_call: TRBJ1-2; cdr3_length: 13; clone_size: .; d_call: .; v_call: TRBV6-5; cdr3_nt: TGTGCCAGCAGTTACCCAGGACGATTTGGCTACACCTTC; cdr3_aa: CASSYPGRFGYTF